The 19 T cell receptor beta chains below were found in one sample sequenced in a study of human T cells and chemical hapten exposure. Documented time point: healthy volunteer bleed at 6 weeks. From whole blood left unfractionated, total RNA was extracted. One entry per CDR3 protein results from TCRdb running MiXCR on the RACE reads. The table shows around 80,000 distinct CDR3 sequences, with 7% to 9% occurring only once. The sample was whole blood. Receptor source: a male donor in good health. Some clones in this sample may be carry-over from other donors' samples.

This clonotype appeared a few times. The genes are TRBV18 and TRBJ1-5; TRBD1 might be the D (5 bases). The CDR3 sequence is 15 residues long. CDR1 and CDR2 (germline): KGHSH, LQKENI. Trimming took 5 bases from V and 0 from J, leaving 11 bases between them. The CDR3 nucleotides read TGTGCCAGCTCAACAGGCCAGCATAGCAATCAGCCCCAGCATTTT. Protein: CASSTGQHSNQPQHF.

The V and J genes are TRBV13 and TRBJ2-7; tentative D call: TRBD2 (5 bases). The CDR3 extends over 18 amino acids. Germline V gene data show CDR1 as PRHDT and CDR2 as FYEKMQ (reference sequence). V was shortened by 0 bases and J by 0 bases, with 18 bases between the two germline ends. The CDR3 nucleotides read TGTGCCAGCAGCTTAGGCCAGTTGGCGGGCGCTCCCTCCTACGAGCAGTACTTC. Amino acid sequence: CASSLGQLAGAPSYEQYF.

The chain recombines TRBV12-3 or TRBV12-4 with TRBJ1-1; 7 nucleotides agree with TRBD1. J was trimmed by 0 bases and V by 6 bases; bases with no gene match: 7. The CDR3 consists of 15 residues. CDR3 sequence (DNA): TGTGCCAGCAGCAGGGACAGACTTGTGAACACTGAAGCTTTCTTT. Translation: CASSRDRLVNTEAFF.

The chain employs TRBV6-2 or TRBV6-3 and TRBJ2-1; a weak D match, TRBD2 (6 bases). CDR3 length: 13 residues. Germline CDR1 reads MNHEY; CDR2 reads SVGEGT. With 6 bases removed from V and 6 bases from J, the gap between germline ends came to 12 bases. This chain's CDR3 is CASSGLLANEQFF. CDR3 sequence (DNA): TGTGCCAGCAGCGGACTACTGGCCAATGAGCAGTTCTTC.

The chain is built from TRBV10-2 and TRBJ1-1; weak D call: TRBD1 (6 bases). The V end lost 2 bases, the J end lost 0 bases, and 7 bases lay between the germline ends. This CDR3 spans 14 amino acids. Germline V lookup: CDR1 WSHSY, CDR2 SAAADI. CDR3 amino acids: CASSEGGLNTEAFF. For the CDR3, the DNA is TGCGCCAGCAGTGAGGGGGGGCTGAACACTGAAGCTTTCTTT.

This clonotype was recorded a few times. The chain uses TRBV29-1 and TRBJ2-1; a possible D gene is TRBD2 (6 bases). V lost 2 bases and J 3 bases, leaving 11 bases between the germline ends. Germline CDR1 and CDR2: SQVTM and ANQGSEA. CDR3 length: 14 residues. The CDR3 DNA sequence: TGCAGCGTTGAAAGTCGGCGGGACTACAATGAGCAGTTCTTC. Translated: CSVESRRDYNEQFF.

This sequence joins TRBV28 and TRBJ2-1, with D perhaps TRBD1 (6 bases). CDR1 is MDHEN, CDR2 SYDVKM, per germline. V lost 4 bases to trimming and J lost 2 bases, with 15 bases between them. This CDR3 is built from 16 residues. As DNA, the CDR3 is TGTGCCAGCAGTTCCCCGGCCAGGGGCACCTACAATGAGCAGTTCTTC. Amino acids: CASSSPARGTYNEQFF.

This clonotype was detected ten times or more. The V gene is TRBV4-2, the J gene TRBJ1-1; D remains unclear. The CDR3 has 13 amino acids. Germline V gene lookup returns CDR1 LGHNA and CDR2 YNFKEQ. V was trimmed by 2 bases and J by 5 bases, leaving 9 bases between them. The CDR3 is CASSQLEGTEAFF. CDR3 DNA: TGTGCCAGCAGCCAACTTGAGGGTACTGAAGCTTTCTTT.

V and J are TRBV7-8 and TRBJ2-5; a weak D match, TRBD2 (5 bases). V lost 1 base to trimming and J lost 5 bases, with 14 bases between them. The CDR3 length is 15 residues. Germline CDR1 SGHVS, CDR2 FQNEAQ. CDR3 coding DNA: TGTGCCAGCAGCTTAGGGAACGGCGGGTCGGAGACCCAGTACTTC. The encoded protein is CASSLGNGGSETQYF.

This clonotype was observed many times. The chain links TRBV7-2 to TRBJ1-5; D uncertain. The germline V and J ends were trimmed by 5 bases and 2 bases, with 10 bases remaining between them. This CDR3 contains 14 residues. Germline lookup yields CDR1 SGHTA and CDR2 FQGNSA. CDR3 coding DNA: TGTGCCAGCAGCCGTGATTTGGGCAATCAGCCCCAGCATTTT. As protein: CASSRDLGNQPQHF.

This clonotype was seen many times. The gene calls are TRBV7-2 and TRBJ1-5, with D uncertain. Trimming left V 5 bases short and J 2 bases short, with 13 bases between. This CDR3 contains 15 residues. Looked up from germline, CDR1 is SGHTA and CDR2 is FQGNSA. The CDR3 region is CASSGGRQGNQPQHF. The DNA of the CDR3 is TGTGCCAGCAGCGGCGGGAGGCAGGGCAATCAGCCCCAGCATTTT.

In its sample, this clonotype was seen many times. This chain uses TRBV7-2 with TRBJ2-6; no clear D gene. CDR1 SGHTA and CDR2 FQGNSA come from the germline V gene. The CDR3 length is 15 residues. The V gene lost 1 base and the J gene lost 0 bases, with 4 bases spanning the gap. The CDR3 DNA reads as TGTGCCAGCAGCTTAGTGGGCTCTGGGGCCAACGTCCTGACTTTC. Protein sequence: CASSLVGSGANVLTF.

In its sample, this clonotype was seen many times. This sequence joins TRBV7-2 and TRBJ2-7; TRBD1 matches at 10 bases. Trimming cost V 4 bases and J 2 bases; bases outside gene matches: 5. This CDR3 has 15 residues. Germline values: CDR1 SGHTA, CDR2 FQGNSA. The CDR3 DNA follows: TGTGCCAGCAGCTCACCCGGGACAGGGGCCTACGAGCAGTACTTC. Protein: CASSSPGTGAYEQYF.

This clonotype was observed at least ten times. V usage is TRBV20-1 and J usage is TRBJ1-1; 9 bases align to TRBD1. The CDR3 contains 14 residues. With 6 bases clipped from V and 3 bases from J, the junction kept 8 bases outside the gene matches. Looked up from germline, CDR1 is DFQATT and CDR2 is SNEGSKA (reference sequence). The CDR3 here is CSATGQGRYTEAFF. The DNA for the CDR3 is TGCAGTGCAACGGGACAGGGTAGATACACTGAAGCTTTCTTT.

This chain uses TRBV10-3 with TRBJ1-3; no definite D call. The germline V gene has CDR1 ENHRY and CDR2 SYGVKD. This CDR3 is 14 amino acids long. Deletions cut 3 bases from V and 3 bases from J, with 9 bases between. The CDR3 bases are TGTGCCATCAGTGACCCGGACGGTGGAAACACCATATATTTT. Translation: CAISDPDGGNTIYF.

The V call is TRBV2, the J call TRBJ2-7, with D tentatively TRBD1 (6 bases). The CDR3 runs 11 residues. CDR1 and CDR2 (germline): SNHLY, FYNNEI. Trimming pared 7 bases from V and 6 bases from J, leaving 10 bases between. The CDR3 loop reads CASILGGEQYF. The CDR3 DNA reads TGTGCCAGCATTCTAGGGGGCGAGCAGTACTTC. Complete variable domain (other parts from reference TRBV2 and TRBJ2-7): EPEVTQTPSHQVTQMGQEVILRCVPISNHLYFYWYRQILGQKVEFLVSFYNNEISEKSEIFDDQFSVERPDGSNFTLKIRSTKLEDSAMYFCASILGGEQYFGPGTRLTVT.

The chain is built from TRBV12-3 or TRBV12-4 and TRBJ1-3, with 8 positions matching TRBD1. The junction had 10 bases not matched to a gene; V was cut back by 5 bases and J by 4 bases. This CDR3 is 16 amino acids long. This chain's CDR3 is CASSRDRSFSGNTIYF. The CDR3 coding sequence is TGTGCCAGCAGTCGGGACAGGAGCTTTTCCGGAAACACCATATATTTT.

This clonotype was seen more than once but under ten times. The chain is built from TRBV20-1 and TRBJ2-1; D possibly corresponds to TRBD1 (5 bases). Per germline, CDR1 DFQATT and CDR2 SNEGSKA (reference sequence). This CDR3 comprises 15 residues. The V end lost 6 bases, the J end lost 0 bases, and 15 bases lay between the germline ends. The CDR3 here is CSADSGHRSYNEQFF. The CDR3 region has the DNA TGCAGTGCGGATTCCGGACATCGCTCCTACAATGAGCAGTTCTTC.

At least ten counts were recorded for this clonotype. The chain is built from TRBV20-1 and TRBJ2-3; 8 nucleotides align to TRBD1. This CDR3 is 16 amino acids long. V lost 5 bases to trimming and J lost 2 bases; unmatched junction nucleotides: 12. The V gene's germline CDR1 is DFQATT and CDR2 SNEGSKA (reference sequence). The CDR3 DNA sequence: TGCAGTGCTCTTAACAGGGGGAGCACCCCCACAGATACGCAGTATTTT. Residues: CSALNRGSTPTDTQYF.